The source of this T cell receptor beta chain is a study of blood T cell repertoires in COVID-19 (TCRdb year 2020). Regarding the study in general: Samples from collaborators originated in the United States, Italy and Spain and spanned both the acute and convalescent phases of COVID-19. The prospective study material was composed of cDNA or gDNA derived from T cells, B-cell-depleted T cells, or PBMCs. Subjects who had been exposed to COVID-19, were actively infected with it, or had recovered from it provided the deeply sampled blood TCRbeta repertoires that made up the dataset. The repertoires were released in a freely available public database intended as a resource for research on the immune response to SARS-CoV-2. Samples came from the ongoing ImmuneRACE study (first 160 participants) plus 1,254 subjects from 6 global collaborators. Nearly every sample came with metadata listing a de-identified subject ID, COVID-19 status, age in years and sex. HLA class I and class II types, where available, came from metadata supplied by the sample provider rather than from assay-based typing.

In Seattle, one collaborating source enrolled patients while the infection was active and tracked those patients longitudinally over the course of disease. Collaborating institutions collected whole blood in K2EDTA tubes following their own protocols. For TCRbeta analysis, collaborators shipped samples in one of three forms: frozen whole blood, isolated PBMCs, or DNA extracted from either of those sample types. What the research found in general, with its limitations: How much clinical and demographic metadata was included differed by source and by participant, and the metadata was provided uncurated.

TCRbeta CDR3 regions were amplified from genomic DNA by means of the immunoSEQ Assay, a bias-controlled multiplex PCR. The original pipeline was this. Nucleated cell counts per sample were estimated from amplification of reference gene primers within the assay. To quantify the absolute abundance of each unique TCRbeta CDR3 rearrangement, sequence reads were collapsed and filtered. Productive Simpson clonality was computed per sample as the square root of Simpson's diversity index over productive rearrangements. TCRdb took this table from immuneACCESS and kept in-frame rearrangements with V and J called. Such tables lack part of the clones; where checked against another copy, unresolved V genes explain under half of the gap, and the rest is unexplained. That table supplies the V and J calls and clone size; D and trimming were determined from the DNA. Here the sample has 250,000 or so clones; 90% occur a single time. Of the sample, about 2.1% falls within the top ten clones.

The germline V gene (reference sequence) supplies CDR1 LNHDA and CDR2 SQIVND. V gives up 5 bases and J gives up 4 bases, and the segment between their germline ends measures 14 bases. Inclusive of the bounding cysteine and phenylalanine, the CDR3 is 14 residues long. CDR3 DNA is the only sequence kept; it has 42 bases, read in frame from the first base. With regard to this clone: No antigen is known for it. No base-level quality is on record; no much larger clone is a single base apart.

This receptor was identified in a woman aged 60-75 years with COVID-19, enrolled during active disease. Sequencing was carried out using peripheral blood. The chain is made from TRBV19 and TRBJ1-1; a tentative D call is TRBD1 (6 bases match). The DNA sequence follows: TGTGCCAGTAGTGCAGGGACACCCCGCACTGAAGCTTTCTTT. Its amino acids are CASSAGTPRTEAFF. The full variable domain, completed from the reference TRBV19 and TRBJ1-1 proteins outside the CDR3, reads DGGITQSPKYLFRKEGQNVTLSCEQNLNHDAMYWYRQDPGQGLRLIYYSQIVNDFQKGDIAEGYSVSREKKESFPLTVTSAQKNPTAFYLCASSAGTPRTEAFFGQGTRLTVV.